This T cell receptor beta chain derives from a study of vaccination and CD4 T cells after COVID-19. As to treatment: approximately nine-day PBMC culture with coronavirus spike peptide pools or control peptides (ViraFEST assay). This clonotype was counted between two and nine times. Its specificity is unknown. Cultured CD4+ T cell DNA underwent sequencing with the Oncomine TCR Beta short-read assay. TCRdb analysed the PCR reads with MiXCR anew, one entry per CDR3 protein. The sample records some 11,000 distinct CDR3 sequences, around 49% being singletons. V lost 4 bases to trimming and J lost 11 bases, with 13 bases between them. CDR1 and CDR2 (germline): SGHNT, YYREEE (reference sequence). The CDR3 extends over 13 amino acids.

Source material: CD4+ T cells from blood, cultured in vitro. The V gene is TRBV5-4, the J gene TRBJ1-6, with no clear D. The TCR was taken from a human donor who had recovered from COVID-19. The CDR3 coding sequence is TGTGCCAGCAGCCTAGGGTCTGCGGCACCCCTCCACTTT. Its translation is CASSLGSAAPLHF.